Shown below are 11 T cell receptor beta chains from a single sample sequenced in a study of technical replicates of blood from a handful of donors. TCRdb's copy holds only in-frame clones and misses some; the assay was immunoSEQ multiplex PCR. Of fewer than 100,000 clones detected, about 95% appear once; the ten largest clones hold approximately 0.33%. The specimen was T cells isolated from PBMCs. The origin of the receptors is a human donor in good health.

This clone was found once. The rearrangement joins TRBV6-6 to TRBJ1-1; maybe TRBD1 (5 bases). Trimming took 5 bases from V and 1 from J, leaving 14 bases between them. In germline, CDR1 is MNHNY, CDR2 SVGAGI (reference sequence). The CDR3 has 15 residues. As DNA, the CDR3 is TGTGCCAGCAGTCTCAGGGAATTGGAGAACACTGAAGCTTTCTTT. This encodes CASSLRELENTEAFF.

The rearrangement joins TRBV19 to TRBJ2-7; D is uncertain. This CDR3 has 15 residues. Trimming stripped 6 bases from V and 4 bases from J, with 19 bases between. Germline V gives CDR1 LNHDA, CDR2 SQIVND (reference sequence). As DNA, the CDR3 is TGTGCCAGTAGAGCCGCCAGCCCGGGTGGTTACGAGCAGTACTTC. Translated: CASRAASPGGYEQYF.

This rearrangement joins TRBV10-3 to TRBJ2-3; D might be TRBD2 (5 bases). Between the trimmed V and J ends, which lost 9 bases and 5 bases, there was a span of 15 bases. The germline CDR1 and CDR2 sequences are ENHRY and SYGVKD. The CDR3 has 13 residues. CDR3 nucleotides: TGTGCCATTAGCAGCGGATCGGTAGATACGCAGTATTTT. Translating gives CAISSGSVDTQYF.

The chain joins TRBV5-1 to TRBJ2-7, with 10 positions matching TRBD1. V shed 3 bases, J shed 2 bases, and the junction held 5 bases outside the gene matches. The CDR3 has 15 amino acids. Germline lookup yields CDR1 SGHRS and CDR2 YFSETQ. The CDR3 coding sequence is TGCGCCAGCAGCTCGGGGACAGGGGAGGCCTACGAGCAGTACTTC. This codes for CASSSGTGEAYEQYF.

The chain uses TRBV9 and TRBJ2-7; D possibly corresponds to TRBD2 (6 bases). V shed 4 bases and J shed 0 bases, with 11 bases lying between them. The CDR3 spans 14 residues. Looked up from germline, CDR1 is SGDLS and CDR2 is YYNGEE. CDR3 nucleotide sequence: TGTGCCAGCAGCCATAGCGGCACCTCCTACGAGCAGTACTTC. Translation gives CASSHSGTSYEQYF.

The CDR3 sequence is CASSLVYEQYF. CDR3 coding DNA: TGTGCCAGCAGTCTAGTCTACGAGCAGTACTTC. The V and J genes are TRBV7-3 and TRBJ2-7, with D uncertain. Trimming cost V 6 bases and J 3 bases, with 6 bases left between them. CDR3 length: 11 residues. The germline gives CDR1 SGHTA, CDR2 FQGTGA. Combining the CDR3 with reference TRBV7-3 and TRBJ2-7 gives the whole variable domain GAGVSQTPSNKVTEKGKYVELRCDPISGHTALYWYRQSLGQGPEFLIYFQGTGAADDSGLPNDRFFAVRPEGSVSTLKIQRTERGDSAVYLCASSLVYEQYFGPGTRLTVT.

This chain uses TRBV27 with TRBJ1-5; the match to TRBD1 covers 10 bases. Germline V gene lookup returns CDR1 MNHEY and CDR2 SMNVEV (reference sequence). J gave up 2 bases and V 6 bases, and 4 bases lay outside the gene matches. The CDR3 extends over 15 amino acids. CDR3 nucleotides: TGTGCCAGCAGGACAGGGGGCTTTGGCAATCAGCCCCAGCATTTT. Its translation is CASRTGGFGNQPQHF.

The V and J genes are TRBV9 and TRBJ2-1; 8 positions match TRBD1. Trimming at V came to 0 bases and at J to 7 bases, leaving 6 bases not matched to a gene. CDR1 is SGDLS, CDR2 YYNGEE, per germline. The length of the CDR3 is 15 residues. DNA of the CDR3: TGTGCCAGCAGCGTAGAGGACAGGGAGGTGAATGAGCAGTTCTTC. It translates to CASSVEDREVNEQFF.

The chain carries TRBV19 and TRBJ2-1; 7 nucleotides match TRBD2. Germline V CDR1 and CDR2: LNHDA, SQIVND (reference sequence). This CDR3 is built from 16 residues. V dropped 1 base and J dropped 0; count of bases not matched to a gene: 3. In DNA, the CDR3 is TGTGCCAGTAGTATAGGGGGAGGGAGCTCCTACAATGAGCAGTTCTTC. Translation: CASSIGGGSSYNEQFF.

V usage is TRBV5-4 and J usage is TRBJ1-1; D is ambiguous. The CDR3 contains 13 residues. V shed 0 bases and J shed 1 base, with 4 bases lying between them. Germline CDR1 SGHNT, CDR2 YYREEE (reference sequence). Here the CDR3 DNA reads TGTGCCAGCAGCTTGGATCAGAACACTGAAGCTTTCTTT. It translates to CASSLDQNTEAFF. The whole variable domain, filled in from reference TRBV5-4 and TRBJ1-1, reads ETGVTQSPTHLIKTRGQQVTLRCSSQSGHNTVSWYQQALGQGPQFIFQYYREEENGRGNFPPRFSGLQFPNYSSELNVNALELDDSALYLCASSLDQNTEAFFGQGTRLTVV.

The genes are TRBV6-1 and TRBJ2-2; 7 bases are a match to TRBD2. The CDR3 totals 13 residues. Germline lookup yields CDR1 MNHNS and CDR2 SASEGT. V trimming: 6 bases; J trimming: 5 bases; junction bases outside the gene matches: 3. The CDR3 here is CASSKLATGELFF. Written as DNA, the CDR3 is TGTGCCAGCAGCAAACTAGCGACCGGGGAGCTGTTTTTT.